Each of the 24 T cell receptor beta chains below was sequenced from the same sample in a study of control samples from healthy donors and cancer patients. Generated by immunoSEQ multiplex PCR, the TCRdb table keeps only in-frame clones and is missing some. The sample carries some 100,000 clones, about 90% recorded once. The sequenced sample consisted of blood. All receptors come from a man aged 25-45 years in good health.

The V gene is TRBV2, the J gene TRBJ1-1; a possible D gene is TRBD1 (5 bases). The germline V and J ends were trimmed by 6 bases and 2 bases, with 13 bases remaining between them. CDR1 and CDR2 from the germline V gene are SNHLY and FYNNEI. The length of the CDR3 is 14 residues. In DNA, the CDR3 is TGTGCCAGCAGGCAGACAGTATCTAACACTGAAGCTTTCTTT. Encoded protein: CASRQTVSNTEAFF. The whole variable domain, filled in from reference TRBV2 and TRBJ1-1, reads EPEVTQTPSHQVTQMGQEVILRCVPISNHLYFYWYRQILGQKVEFLVSFYNNEISEKSEIFDDQFSVERPDGSNFTLKIRSTKLEDSAMYFCASRQTVSNTEAFFGQGTRLTVV.

The rearrangement links TRBV10-3 to TRBJ2-7, with unresolved D. Germline CDR1 is ENHRY and CDR2 is SYGVKD. Trimming took off 2 bases at V and 6 bases at J, with 11 bases between the two ends. The length of the CDR3 is 13 residues. The CDR3 loop is CAISESISTEQYF. The CDR3 DNA sequence: TGTGCCATCAGTGAGAGCATTTCGACCGAGCAGTACTTC.

The chain combines TRBV27 with TRBJ2-3; D is possibly TRBD2 (7 bases). The CDR3 has 17 amino acids. The germline CDR1 and CDR2 sequences are MNHEY and SMNVEV (reference sequence). V lost 5 bases and J 1 base, leaving 19 bases between the germline ends. CDR3 sequence (DNA): TGTGCCAGCAGTCGCCAAACAGGAGGGGGGGGCACAGATACGCAGTATTTT. Its translation is CASSRQTGGGGTDTQYF.

The chain employs TRBV3-1 (or the pseudogene TRBV3-2) and TRBJ2-7; D unresolved. V shed 1 base and J shed 5 bases, with 9 bases lying between them. The CDR3 runs to 13 residues. Germline assignment: CDR1 LGHDT and CDR2 YNNKEL (reference sequence). The DNA for the CDR3 is TGTGCCAGCAGCCAAGCTCGGAGAGACGAGCAGTACTTC. It yields the protein CASSQARRDEQYF.

This sequence joins TRBV30 and TRBJ1-2; no reliable D call. The V end lost 4 bases, the J end lost 2 bases, and 14 bases lay between the germline ends. Germline CDR1 reads GTSNPN; CDR2 reads SVGIG (reference sequence). The CDR3 loop spans 14 amino acids. CDR3 sequence reads: CAWTYGGPNYGYTF. The CDR3 DNA follows: TGTGCCTGGACTTACGGAGGACCAAACTATGGCTACACCTTC.

The J gene is TRBJ2-7, the V gene TRBV2; D may be TRBD1 (5 bases). Germline values: CDR1 SNHLY, CDR2 FYNNEI. The CDR3 totals 12 residues. V lost 6 bases and J 5 bases, leaving 11 bases between the germline ends. In nucleotides, the CDR3 is TGTGCCAGCAGGGCACAAGGGGACGAGCAGTACTTC. Its translation: CASRAQGDEQYF.

V usage is TRBV7-3 and J usage is TRBJ2-7; 8 nucleotides align to TRBD1. Trimming cost V 0 bases and J 0 bases; bases outside gene matches: 4. The CDR3 is 16 amino acids. CDR1 and CDR2 (germline): SGHTA, FQGTGA. The CDR3, as DNA: TGTGCCAGCAGCTTAACTAGGACAGGGATCTCCTACGAGCAGTACTTC. The encoded protein is CASSLTRTGISYEQYF. The full variable domain, in which reference TRBV7-3 and TRBJ2-7 provide the parts outside the CDR3, is GAGVSQTPSNKVTEKGKYVELRCDPISGHTALYWYRQSLGQGPEFLIYFQGTGAADDSGLPNDRFFAVRPEGSVSTLKIQRTERGDSAVYLCASSLTRTGISYEQYFGPGTRLTVT.

The chain uses TRBV5-4 and TRBJ1-2, with 11 bases aligning to TRBD1. The CDR3 is 14 amino acids. The J segment lost 5 bases and the V segment lost 3 bases, leaving 3 bases of the junction unmatched. Germline V gene sequence: CDR1 SGHNT, CDR2 YYREEE (reference sequence). The CDR3 nucleotides read TGTGCCAGCAGCTCCGGGACAGGGGGGTATGGCTACACCTTC. This translates into CASSSGTGGYGYTF.

This clone was counted a single time. The chain carries TRBV3-1 (or the pseudogene TRBV3-2) and TRBJ2-7, with TRBD1 matching over 7 bases. This CDR3 contains 14 residues. Germline CDR1 and CDR2: LGHDT and YNNKEL (reference sequence). V was clipped by 4 bases and J by 9 bases; unmatched bases: 12. The CDR3 DNA reads TGTGCCAGCAGCCCGAAGGACAGGCCGTTGTTGCAGTACTTC. Residues: CASSPKDRPLLQYF.

V gene TRBV6-2 or TRBV6-3 combines with J gene TRBJ2-5; perhaps TRBD2 as D (6 bases). The CDR3 extends over 14 amino acids. The V and J ends lost 0 bases and 5 bases respectively, with 10 bases between them. The germline V gene encodes CDR1 MNHEY and CDR2 SVGEGT. Written as DNA, the CDR3 is TGTGCCAGCAGTTACTCGGAGGGAGCGGAGACCCAGTACTTC. Translation: CASSYSEGAETQYF.

The J gene is TRBJ2-7, the V gene TRBV5-1; D might be TRBD1 (5 bases). Trimming left V 4 bases short and J 4 bases short, with 12 bases between. Germline CDR1 is SGHRS and CDR2 is YFSETQ. CDR3 size: 13 residues. The CDR3 DNA is TGCGCCAGCAGCGTAACGCAGGGATACGAGCAGTACTTC. Its protein is CASSVTQGYEQYF.

The chain couples TRBV11-3 to TRBJ2-7; no firm D call. The CDR3 extends over 15 amino acids. CDR1 is SGHNT and CDR2 is YENEEA in the germline V gene. Trimming left V 4 bases short and J 0 bases short, with 13 bases between. The CDR3 DNA is TGTGCCAGCAGCTACAACCCGGTGGGCTCCTACGAGCAGTACTTC. This gives the protein CASSYNPVGSYEQYF.

This chain links TRBV4-3 with TRBJ2-7, with 10 bases that match TRBD2. Losses at the gene ends were 0 bases for V and 5 bases for J; bases not matched to a gene: 7. Germline V CDR1 and CDR2: LGHNA, YSLEER. The CDR3 extends over 16 amino acids. The CDR3 region has the DNA TGCGCCAGCAGCCAAGATTGGAGGACTAGCGGTCACGAGCAGTACTTC. The encoded protein is CASSQDWRTSGHEQYF.

The chain has TRBV1 and TRBJ2-7; TRBD2, the D gene given by the table, was not confirmed from the DNA. TRBV1 is a documented pseudogene. The CDR3 sequence is 20 residues long. The CDR3 reads CTSSQDVGGLAGVRSYEQYF. The CDR3 nucleotides read TGCACCAGCAGCCAAGATGTCGGGGGACTAGCGGGAGTGCGTTCCTACGAGCAGTACTTC.

The sample holds a few counts of this clone. This chain connects TRBV7-9 to TRBJ2-7, with TRBD2 matching 13 bases. J gave up 5 bases and V 2 bases, and 3 bases lay outside the gene matches. Germline V gene data show CDR1 as SEHNR and CDR2 as FQNEAQ (reference sequence). This CDR3 is built from 15 residues. DNA of the CDR3: TGTGCCAGCAGCTTAAGGACTAGCGGGAGAAACGAGCAGTACTTC. As protein: CASSLRTSGRNEQYF.

The chain recombines TRBV27 with TRBJ2-1; 7 bases are shared with TRBD1. V shed 6 bases, J shed 5 bases, and the junction held 13 bases outside the gene matches. Germline CDR1 reads MNHEY; CDR2 reads SMNVEV (reference sequence). The CDR3 runs 16 residues. In DNA, the CDR3 is TGTGCCAGCAGCCATTCGACAGGGTCGGTAGACAATGAGCAGTTCTTC. Residues: CASSHSTGSVDNEQFF.

This clone occurred a few times. This chain joins TRBV29-1 and TRBJ2-3; D gene uncertain. V dropped 4 bases and J dropped 0 bases, with 14 bases sitting between them. Germline CDR1 SQVTM, CDR2 ANQGSEA. The CDR3 is 15 amino acids. In DNA, the CDR3 is TGCAGCGTTGGAGTTTTAGGGTCTAGCACAGATACGCAGTATTTT. Translating gives CSVGVLGSSTDTQYF.

The chain is built from TRBV28 and TRBJ2-3; a possible D gene is TRBD2 (5 bases). CDR3 size: 15 residues. Germline CDR1 is MDHEN and CDR2 is SYDVKM. With 3 bases removed from V and 0 bases from J, the gap between germline ends came to 10 bases. Written as DNA, the CDR3 is TGTGCCAGCAGTTTGCGGGCACCGAGCACAGATACGCAGTATTTT. Amino acid sequence: CASSLRAPSTDTQYF.

The chain has TRBV20-1 and TRBJ2-1, with a tentative D call TRBD2 (5 bases). CDR3 size: 11 residues. Germline assignment: CDR1 DFQATT and CDR2 SNEGSKA (reference sequence). V was pared by 2 bases and J by 9 bases, with 8 bases between. The CDR3 loop reads CSARQAGEQFF. The CDR3 nucleotides are TGCAGTGCTAGACAGGCGGGTGAGCAGTTCTTC.

The chain uses TRBV21-1 and TRBJ2-1. TRBV21-1 is a pseudogene. This CDR3 is built from 16 residues. The CDR3 DNA follows: TGTGCCAGCAGCAAAGTGGAAGATTTGCCCTACAATGAGCAGTTCTTC. This encodes CASSKVEDLPYNEQFF.

The genes are TRBV5-1 and TRBJ1-4; D unclear. Germline V gene lookup returns CDR1 SGHRS and CDR2 YFSETQ. V was cut by 4 bases and J by 0 bases, with 7 bases left in between. The CDR3 covers 14 residues. The chain's CDR3 is CASSLDPTNEKLFF. CDR3 nucleotides: TGCGCCAGCAGCCTGGACCCAACTAATGAAAAACTGTTTTTT.

The V gene is TRBV6-5, the J gene TRBJ2-7; 10 bases agree with TRBD1. CDR1 is MNHEY, CDR2 SVGAGI, per germline. The CDR3 sequence is 13 residues long. V trimming: 7 bases; J trimming: 4 bases; junction bases outside the gene matches: 4. The CDR3 DNA is TGTGCCAGCACGACGGGACAGGGGTACGAGCAGTACTTC. This codes for CASTTGQGYEQYF.

This chain joins TRBV29-1 and TRBJ1-2; 7 positions agree with TRBD1. Germline V lookup: CDR1 SQVTM, CDR2 ANQGSEA. Unmatched junction bases numbered 8, after V lost 5 bases and J lost 8 bases. This CDR3 is built from 12 residues. CDR3 amino acids: CSVRGQSGGYTF. The CDR3 coding sequence is TGCAGCGTTCGGGGACAGTCGGGAGGCTACACCTTC.

The chain is built from TRBV5-4 and TRBJ2-1; 7 bases line up with TRBD2. V shed 4 bases and J 0 bases; nucleotides not matched to a gene: 4. The germline V gene has CDR1 SGHNT and CDR2 YYREEE (reference sequence). CDR3 length: 15 residues. The CDR3: CASSGGGGSYNEQFF. The CDR3 nucleotides are TGTGCCAGCAGCGGGGGGGGAGGCTCCTACAATGAGCAGTTCTTC.